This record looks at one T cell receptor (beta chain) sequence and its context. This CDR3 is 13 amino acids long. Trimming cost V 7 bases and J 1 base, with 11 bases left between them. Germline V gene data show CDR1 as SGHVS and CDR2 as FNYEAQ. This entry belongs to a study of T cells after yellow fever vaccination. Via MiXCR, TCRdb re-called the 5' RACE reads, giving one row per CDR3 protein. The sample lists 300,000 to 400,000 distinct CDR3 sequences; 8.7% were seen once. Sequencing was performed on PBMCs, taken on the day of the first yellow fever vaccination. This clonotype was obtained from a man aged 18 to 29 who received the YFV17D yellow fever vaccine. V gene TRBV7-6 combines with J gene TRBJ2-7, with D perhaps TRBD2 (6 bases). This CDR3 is CASNSGESYEQYF. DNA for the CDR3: TGTGCCAGCAACTCGGGGGAATCCTACGAGCAGTACTTC.